Reported below is one T cell receptor beta chain. Which cohort a participant joined came from the clinical history participants gave. All recovered Cohort 3 donors got two negative PCRs, got clearance, or saw symptom resolution. Trimming left V 7 bases short and J 3 bases short, with 16 bases between. There are 14 residues in the CDR3. Looked up from germline, CDR1 is SQVTM and CDR2 is ANQGSEA. The sample is drawn from a study of blood T cell repertoires in COVID-19. Sequencing was performed with immunoSEQ multiplex PCR; in TCRdb, only in-frame clones are kept and a portion is missing. Of around 500,000 clones listed, around 87% are singletons.

Material for sequencing was PBMCs or T cells enriched from blood (not recorded which). This chain joins TRBV29-1 and TRBJ2-1; D is unclear. The receptor was isolated from a woman between 40 and 55 years old who had recovered from COVID-19. The CDR3 DNA sequence: TGCAGCGCCACCGGTTTGTCCATCTACAATGAGCAGTTCTTC. Protein product: CSATGLSIYNEQFF.